These T cell receptor beta chains were read from a single sample in a study of regulatory T cells. Sequencing was performed with immunoSEQ multiplex PCR; in TCRdb, only in-frame clones are kept and a portion is missing. The table has about 18,000 clones, more than 85% seen once; the top ten hold roughly a third. Sequenced sample: CD8+ T cells sorted from blood. Receptors were obtained from a person under 35 with CD3G deficiency. Each CDR3 is given with its conserved first and last residue. The order of the fields is D gene, J gene, clone size, V gene, CDR3 DNA, CDR3 protein. D genes are given only for firm matches. Clone size is shown for a subset of rows, as once, few, many or a class of expanded clone.

>NA|TRBJ1-1|NA|TRBV2
TGTGCCAGCATTCTCGGGGGGACGGTGAACACTGAAGCTTTCTTT
CASILGGTVNTEAFF
>NA|TRBJ2-1|NA|TRBV5-6
TGTGCCAGCAGCTTGGTTCCGGGACATGGGTTCTTC
CASSLVPGHGFF
>NA|TRBJ1-1|NA|TRBV6-1
TGTGCCAGCAGCCTAACCCAGGGGCACGAAGCTTTCTTT
CASSLTQGHEAFF
>NA|TRBJ1-2|NA|TRBV28
TGTGCCAGCAGTTGGGCCGGGGGTACCTATGGCTACACCTTC
CASSWAGGTYGYTF
>TRBD2|TRBJ2-7|once|TRBV13
TGTGCCAGCAGCGCCGGACTAGCAGGGTTCGAGCAGTACTTC
CASSAGLAGFEQYF
>NA|TRBJ2-7|once|TRBV4-1
TGCGCCAGCAGCTTAGGCTACGAGCAGTACTTC
CASSLGYEQYF
>TRBD2|TRBJ2-1|NA|TRBV6-1
TGTGCCAGCAGTGAATGGGGACTAGCGAACAATGAGCAGTTCTTC
CASSEWGLANNEQFF
>TRBD1|TRBJ1-6|NA|TRBV5-6
TGTGCCAGCAGCTTGTGGCGATACGGACAGGGAAGATCACCCCTCCACTTT
CASSLWRYGQGRSPLHF
>NA|TRBJ1-4|NA|TRBV4-1
TGCGCCAGCAGCCAAGATCAGGGGTCGAATGAAAAACTGTTTTTT
CASSQDQGSNEKLFF
>TRBD2|TRBJ2-1|NA|TRBV5-5
TGTGCCAGCACGGGACTAGCCCATCCTGAGCAGTTCTTC
CASTGLAHPEQFF
>NA|TRBJ1-1|NA|TRBV6-6
TGTGCCAGCAGTTACTACCCTGACAGGAACACTGAAGCTTTCTTT
CASSYYPDRNTEAFF
>TRBD2|TRBJ2-3|NA|TRBV7-9
TGTGCCAGCAGCCCCCCCCAGCGGGGCCCAGATACGCAGTATTTT
CASSPPQRGPDTQYF
>NA|TRBJ1-2|NA|TRBV6-6
TGTGCCAGCAGTGACAGCCTAACAAACTATGGCTACACCTTC
CASSDSLTNYGYTF
>NA|TRBJ1-2|NA|TRBV18
TGTGCCAGCTCACCGGGGGGAGGCTATGGCTACACCTTC
CASSPGGGYGYTF
>NA|TRBJ2-3|NA|TRBV6-6
TGTGCCAGCAGTTACTCGGGCACCACAGATACGCAGTATTTT
CASSYSGTTDTQYF
>NA|TRBJ2-3|once|TRBV7-6
TGTGCCAGCAGCTTGGGGGCAGGTGAAGATACGCAGTATTTT
CASSLGAGEDTQYF
>NA|TRBJ1-1|NA|TRBV4-1
TGCGCCAGCAGCCAAGATATGAACACTGAAGCTTTCTTT
CASSQDMNTEAFF
>NA|TRBJ2-3|NA|TRBV4-1
TGCGCCAGCAGCCAAGGGTCAGATACGCAGTATTTT
CASSQGSDTQYF
>NA|TRBJ1-4|NA|TRBV28
TGTGCCAGCAGACAAGGGACAACCGCAACTAATGAAAAACTGTTTTTT
CASRQGTTATNEKLFF
>NA|TRBJ2-1|NA|TRBV9
TGTGCCAGCAGCGTAGAGTCAAATGAGCAGTTCTTC
CASSVESNEQFF
>NA|TRBJ2-3|NA|TRBV5-6
TGTGCCAGCAGCCAGGCGGGACACCGGGAGTTGTATTTT
CASSQAGHRELYF
>NA|TRBJ2-1|NA|TRBV10-2
TGCGCCAGCAGTGAGTCGAGAGGACGCTACAATGAGCAGTTCTTC
CASSESRGRYNEQFF
>NA|TRBJ2-1|NA|TRBV19
TGTGCCAGTAGTCCCCGAGGACTCTACAATGAGCAGTTCTTC
CASSPRGLYNEQFF
>NA|TRBJ1-1|NA|TRBV15
TGTGCCACCAGCAGAGAGTTGGGCATCTTTAGGCCTTTCTTT
CATSRELGIFRPFF